Below are 14 T cell receptor beta chains sequenced from a single sample in a study of cytomegalovirus exposure and HLA in healthy donors. Profiling relied on immunoSEQ multiplex PCR, and the TCRdb table lists in-frame clones only, not all of them. The data contain some 80,000 clones, 85% to 95% of them singletons. Sequencing was done on a sample of PBMCs. These receptors all stem from a woman under 30 in good health and CMV-seronegative.

J is TRBJ1-1 and V is TRBV7-9, with 7 bases fitting TRBD1. From germline, CDR1 is SEHNR and CDR2 FQNEAQ (reference sequence). Trimming at V came to 4 bases and at J to 12 bases, leaving 11 bases not matched to a gene. The length of the CDR3 is 13 residues. The CDR3 protein is CASSYSTGQRSFF. For the CDR3, the DNA is TGTGCCAGCAGCTACAGCACGGGACAGAGGTCTTTCTTT. Variable domain in full (rest from reference TRBV7-9 and TRBJ1-1): DTGVSQNPRHKITKRGQNVTFRCDPISEHNRLYWYRQTLGQGPEFLTYFQNEAQLEKSRLLSDRFSAERPKGSFSTLEIQRTEQGDSAMYLCASSYSTGQRSFFGQGTRLTVV.

The rearrangement joins TRBV7-2 to TRBJ2-3, with D possibly matching TRBD2 (5 bases). Per germline, CDR1 SGHTA and CDR2 FQGNSA. The V end lost 7 bases, the J end lost 0 bases, and 14 bases lay between the germline ends. The CDR3 has 15 residues. The CDR3 DNA reads TGTGCCAGCATCCTCAGCGGCCTTAGCACAGATACGCAGTATTTT. Its protein is CASILSGLSTDTQYF.

The rearrangement uses TRBV12-5 and TRBJ1-6, with unresolved D. V gave up 8 bases and J gave up 6 bases, with 11 bases separating them. The germline V gene has CDR1 LGHNT and CDR2 FRNRAP. The CDR3 is 13 amino acids. The CDR3 region is CASTLGGNSPLHF. In nucleotides, the CDR3 is TGTGCTAGTACCCTCGGAGGTAATTCACCCCTCCACTTT.

This chain joins TRBV16 and TRBJ1-2; D perhaps matches TRBD1 (6 bases). V was cut by 5 bases and J by 3 bases, with 13 bases left in between. The CDR3 has 14 amino acids. The germline gives CDR1 KGHSY, CDR2 FQNENV. CDR3 sequence (DNA): TGTGCCAGCAGCGCTCGGACAGCCGACTATGGCTACACCTTC. This translates into CASSARTADYGYTF.

V and J are TRBV5-1 and TRBJ2-2; D is possibly TRBD1 (6 bases). The CDR3 is 14 residues long. V was shortened by 6 bases and J by 0 bases, with 9 bases between the two germline ends. Germline CDR1 SGHRS, CDR2 YFSETQ. The CDR3 region has the DNA TGCGCCAGCATGGGGGCTCCGAACACCGGGGAGCTGTTTTTT. Its translation: CASMGAPNTGELFF. The whole variable domain, filled in from reference TRBV5-1 and TRBJ2-2, reads KAGVTQTPRYLIKTRGQQVTLSCSPISGHRSVSWYQQTPGQGLQFLFEYFSETQRNKGNFPGRFSGRQFSNSRSEMNVSTLELGDSALYLCASMGAPNTGELFFGEGSRLTVL.

The chain is built from TRBV18 and TRBJ2-7; unclear D gene. The CDR3 is made up of 17 amino acids. Looked up from germline, CDR1 is KGHSH and CDR2 is LQKENI. V was pared by 1 base and J by 1 base, with 17 bases between. As DNA, the CDR3 is TGTGCCAGCTCACCACGCGGTGGTGGCGCTTCTTCCTACGAGCAGTACTTC. It specifies CASSPRGGGASSYEQYF.

This clone was counted ten times or more. This chain uses TRBV5-6 with TRBJ2-3, with 8 nucleotides matching TRBD2. CDR3 length: 14 residues. V trimming: 4 bases; J trimming: 6 bases; junction bases outside the gene matches: 7. Germline CDR1 reads SGHDT; CDR2 reads YYEEEE. The CDR3 region is CASSPGLGGDTQYF. For the CDR3, the DNA is TGTGCCAGCAGCCCGGGACTAGGGGGGGATACGCAGTATTTT.

This chain uses TRBV5-1 with TRBJ1-1; D uncertain. This CDR3 is 15 amino acids long. The ends were cut back, 2 bases at V and 0 bases at J, with 11 bases in the middle. CDR1 and CDR2 (germline): SGHRS, YFSETQ. In nucleotides, the CDR3 is TGCGCCAGCAGCTTAAACCTAGAGATGAACACTGAAGCTTTCTTT. This sequence encodes CASSLNLEMNTEAFF.

The chain combines TRBV5-8 with TRBJ1-5, with D maybe TRBD1 (5 bases). Germline-derived CDR1 and CDR2 are SGHTS and YDEGEE. V was shortened by 3 bases and J by 3 bases, with 10 bases between the two germline ends. This CDR3 comprises 14 residues. The chain's CDR3 is CASSSRQLNQPQHF. The DNA for the CDR3 is TGTGCCAGCAGCTCCCGACAGCTCAATCAGCCCCAGCATTTT.

The chain combines TRBV7-6 with TRBJ2-2; D is uncertain. The CDR3 is 13 residues long. V lost 5 bases, J lost 6 bases, and 10 bases lay in between. The germline V gene encodes CDR1 SGHVS and CDR2 FNYEAQ. CDR3 nucleotides: TGTGCCAGCAGCCCACAGAAGGCCGGGGAGCTGTTTTTT. Its protein product is CASSPQKAGELFF.

This chain uses TRBV28 with TRBJ2-7; the match to TRBD2 covers 7 bases. This CDR3 is 15 amino acids long. Germline CDR1 and CDR2: MDHEN and SYDVKM. The V and J ends lost 8 bases and 3 bases, in that order; junction bases with no gene match: 13. CDR3 in DNA: TGTGCCAGCGGAGGAGGGCTAGCGGACTTCTACGAGCAGTACTTC. Its translation is CASGGGLADFYEQYF.

The CDR3 sequence: CASSLGAQVLAEAFF. The DNA of the CDR3 is TGTGCCAGCAGCTTGGGTGCACAGGTTCTGGCTGAAGCTTTCTTT. J is TRBJ1-1 and V is TRBV5-4; weak D call: TRBD1 (5 bases). From germline, CDR1 is SGHNT and CDR2 YYREEE (reference sequence). The CDR3 length is 15 residues. Between the trimmed V and J ends, which lost 0 bases and 6 bases, there was a span of 15 bases.

This sequence joins TRBV6-5 and TRBJ2-1; 12 bases map to TRBD2. Germline V gene lookup returns CDR1 MNHEY and CDR2 SVGAGI. The CDR3 extends over 15 amino acids. Unmatched junction bases numbered 5, after V lost 5 bases and J lost 6 bases. The CDR3 reads CASSQTSGGINEQFF. The CDR3 DNA reads TGTGCCAGCAGTCAAACTAGCGGGGGGATCAATGAGCAGTTCTTC.

This chain links TRBV7-8 with TRBJ2-7; D is unresolved. The germline CDR1 and CDR2 sequences are SGHVS and FQNEAQ. This CDR3 is 15 amino acids long. The ends were cut back, 6 bases at V and 1 base at J, with 16 bases in the middle. CDR3 in amino acids: CASRTPLGSSYEQYF. CDR3 bases: TGTGCCAGCAGGACTCCTTTAGGTTCGTCCTACGAGCAGTACTTC.